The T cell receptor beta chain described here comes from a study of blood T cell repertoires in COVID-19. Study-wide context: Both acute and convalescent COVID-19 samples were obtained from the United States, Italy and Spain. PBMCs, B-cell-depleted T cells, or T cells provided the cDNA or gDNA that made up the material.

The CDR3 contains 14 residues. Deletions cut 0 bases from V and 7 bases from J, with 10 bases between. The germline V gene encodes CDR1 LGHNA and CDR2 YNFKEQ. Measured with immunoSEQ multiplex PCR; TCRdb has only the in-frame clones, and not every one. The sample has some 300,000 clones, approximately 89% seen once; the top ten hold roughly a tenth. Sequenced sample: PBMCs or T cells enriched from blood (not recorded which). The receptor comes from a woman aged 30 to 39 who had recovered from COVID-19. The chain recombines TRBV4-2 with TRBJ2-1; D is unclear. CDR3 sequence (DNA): TGTGCCAGCAGCCAAGACTTCCTCGGGAATGAGCAGTTCTTC. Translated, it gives CASSQDFLGNEQFF.